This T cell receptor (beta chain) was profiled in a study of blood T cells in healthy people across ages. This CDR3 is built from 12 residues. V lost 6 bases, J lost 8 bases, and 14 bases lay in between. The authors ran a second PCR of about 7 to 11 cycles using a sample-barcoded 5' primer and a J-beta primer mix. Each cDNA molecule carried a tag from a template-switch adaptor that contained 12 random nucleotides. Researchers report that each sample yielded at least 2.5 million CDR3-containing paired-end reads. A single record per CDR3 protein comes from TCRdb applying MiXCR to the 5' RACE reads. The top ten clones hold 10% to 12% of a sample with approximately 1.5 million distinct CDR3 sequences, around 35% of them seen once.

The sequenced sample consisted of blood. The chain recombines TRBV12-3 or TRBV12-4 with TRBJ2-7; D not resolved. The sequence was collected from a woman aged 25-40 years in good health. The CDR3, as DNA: TGTGCCAGCAGCTCCACCCTCGGGCAGCAGTACTTC. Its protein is CASSSTLGQQYF.